This T cell receptor beta chain was recovered during a study of cytomegalovirus exposure and HLA in healthy donors. Study observations and caveats: A missense variant in DCLRE1C was later tied to TCR beta V- and J-gene trimming. The analysis excluded some indistinguishable V segments, including TRBV6-2 and TRBV6-3.

The sample holds a few counts of this clone. As yet, its antigen is unknown. V was pared by 3 bases and J by 4 bases, with 11 bases of the junction left unmatched. This CDR3 is 16 amino acids long. The germline gives CDR1 KGHSH, CDR2 LQKENI. The PCR employed 60 Vbeta primers together with 13 Jbeta primers. The protocol was immunoSEQ multiplex PCR, while the TCRdb copy is restricted to in-frame clones and leaves out a portion. The table has 150,000 to 160,000 clones, under 80% seen once; the top ten hold approximately 2.3%. Sequencing was carried out using PBMCs. The rearrangement joins TRBV18 to TRBJ2-7; 8 bases are a match to TRBD2. The TCR comes from a man aged 25-40 years in good health and CMV-seronegative. CDR3 sequence: CASSPVGGAKSYEQYF. The CDR3 DNA is TGTGCCAGCTCACCTGTCGGGGGGGCAAAGTCTTACGAGCAGTACTTC.